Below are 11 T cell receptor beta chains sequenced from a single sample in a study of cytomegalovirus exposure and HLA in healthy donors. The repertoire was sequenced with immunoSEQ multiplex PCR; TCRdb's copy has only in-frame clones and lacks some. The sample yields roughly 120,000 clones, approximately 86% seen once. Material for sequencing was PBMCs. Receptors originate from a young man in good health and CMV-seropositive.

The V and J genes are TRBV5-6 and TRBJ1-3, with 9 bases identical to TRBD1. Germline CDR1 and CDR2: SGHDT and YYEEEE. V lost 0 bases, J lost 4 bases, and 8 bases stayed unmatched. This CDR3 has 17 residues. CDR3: CASSLAGTGSSGNTIYF. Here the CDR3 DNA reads TGTGCCAGCAGCTTGGCCGGGACAGGGTCCTCCGGAAACACCATATATTTT. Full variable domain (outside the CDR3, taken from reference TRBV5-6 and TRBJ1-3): DAGVTQSPTHLIKTRGQQVTLRCSPKSGHDTVSWYQQALGQGPQFIFQYYEEEERQRGNFPDRFSGHQFPNYSSELNVNALLLGDSALYLCASSLAGTGSSGNTIYFGEGSWLTVV.

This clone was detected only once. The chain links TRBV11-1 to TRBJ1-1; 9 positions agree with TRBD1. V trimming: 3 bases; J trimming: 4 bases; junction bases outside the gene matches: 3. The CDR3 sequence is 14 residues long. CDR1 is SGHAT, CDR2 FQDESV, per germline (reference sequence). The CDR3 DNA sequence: TGTGCCAGCAGCTTGACAGGGGGGGCCACTGAAGCTTTCTTT. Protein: CASSLTGGATEAFF.

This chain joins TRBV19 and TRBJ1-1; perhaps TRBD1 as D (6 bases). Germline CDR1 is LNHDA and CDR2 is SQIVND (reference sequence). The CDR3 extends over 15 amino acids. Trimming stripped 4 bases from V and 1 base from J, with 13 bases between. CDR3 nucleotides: TGTGCCAGTAGTAGGGGATCCAGGGGGAACACTGAAGCTTTCTTT. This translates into CASSRGSRGNTEAFF.

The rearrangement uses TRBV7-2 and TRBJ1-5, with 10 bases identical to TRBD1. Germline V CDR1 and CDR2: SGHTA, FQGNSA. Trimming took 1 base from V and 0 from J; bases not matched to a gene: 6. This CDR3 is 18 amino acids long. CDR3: CASSLGTGGPYSNQPQHF. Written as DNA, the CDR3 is TGTGCCAGCAGCTTAGGGACAGGGGGTCCTTATAGCAATCAGCCCCAGCATTTT.

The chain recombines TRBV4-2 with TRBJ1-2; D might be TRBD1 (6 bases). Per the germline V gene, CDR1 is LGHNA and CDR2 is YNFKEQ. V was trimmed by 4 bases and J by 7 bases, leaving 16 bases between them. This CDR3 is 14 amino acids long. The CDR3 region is CASSRGQPIGGYTF. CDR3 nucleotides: TGTGCCAGCAGCCGAGGACAGCCGATAGGTGGCTACACCTTC.

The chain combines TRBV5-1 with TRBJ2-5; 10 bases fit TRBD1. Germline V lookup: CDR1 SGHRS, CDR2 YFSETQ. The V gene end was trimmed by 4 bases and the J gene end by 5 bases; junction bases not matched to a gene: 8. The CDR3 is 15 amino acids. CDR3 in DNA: TGCGCCAGCAGCCGGGACAGGGGAGGTGAGGAGACCCAGTACTTC. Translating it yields CASSRDRGGEETQYF.

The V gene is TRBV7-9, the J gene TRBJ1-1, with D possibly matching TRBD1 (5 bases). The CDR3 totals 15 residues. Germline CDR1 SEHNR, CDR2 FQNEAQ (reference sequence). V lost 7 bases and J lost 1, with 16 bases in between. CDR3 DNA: TGTGCCAGCACCCGCGGGGCGACCCAGAACACTGAAGCTTTCTTT. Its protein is CASTRGATQNTEAFF. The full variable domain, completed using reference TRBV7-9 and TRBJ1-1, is DTGVSQNPRHKITKRGQNVTFRCDPISEHNRLYWYRQTLGQGPEFLTYFQNEAQLEKSRLLSDRFSAERPKGSFSTLEIQRTEQGDSAMYLCASTRGATQNTEAFFGQGTRLTVV.

The CDR3 nucleotides read TGTGCCAGCAGGTCCGGGACAGGGAATGAAAAACTGTTTTTT. Its translation: CASRSGTGNEKLFF. The V call is TRBV7-2, the J call TRBJ1-4; 9 bases line up with TRBD1. After removal of 6 bases from V and 5 bases from J, the junction contained 4 bases not matched to a gene. Looked up from germline, CDR1 is SGHTA and CDR2 is FQGNSA. The CDR3 runs 14 residues.

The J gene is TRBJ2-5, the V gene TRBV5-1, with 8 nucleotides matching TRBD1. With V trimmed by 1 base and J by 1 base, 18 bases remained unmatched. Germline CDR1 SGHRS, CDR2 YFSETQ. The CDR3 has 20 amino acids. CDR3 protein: CASSLLPGQGEGWSQETQYF. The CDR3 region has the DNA TGCGCCAGCAGCTTGTTACCCGGACAGGGTGAGGGGTGGAGCCAAGAGACCCAGTACTTC.

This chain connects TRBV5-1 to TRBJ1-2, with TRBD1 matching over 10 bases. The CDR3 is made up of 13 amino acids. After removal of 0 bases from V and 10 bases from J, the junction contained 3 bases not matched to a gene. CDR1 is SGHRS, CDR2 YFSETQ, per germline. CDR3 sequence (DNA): TGCGCCAGCAGCTTGGATGGGACAGGGGTCTACACCTTC. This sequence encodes CASSLDGTGVYTF. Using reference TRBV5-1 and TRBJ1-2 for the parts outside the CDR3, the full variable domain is KAGVTQTPRYLIKTRGQQVTLSCSPISGHRSVSWYQQTPGQGLQFLFEYFSETQRNKGNFPGRFSGRQFSNSRSEMNVSTLELGDSALYLCASSLDGTGVYTFGSGTRLTVV.

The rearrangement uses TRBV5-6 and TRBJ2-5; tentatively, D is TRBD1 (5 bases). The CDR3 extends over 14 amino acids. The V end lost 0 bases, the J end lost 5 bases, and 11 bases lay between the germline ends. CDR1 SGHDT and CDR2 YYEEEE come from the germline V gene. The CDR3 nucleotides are TGTGCCAGCAGCTTGGGGGGCCGGTGGGAGACCCAGTACTTC. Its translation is CASSLGGRWETQYF. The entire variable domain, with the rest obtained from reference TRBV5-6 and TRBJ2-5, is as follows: DAGVTQSPTHLIKTRGQQVTLRCSPKSGHDTVSWYQQALGQGPQFIFQYYEEEERQRGNFPDRFSGHQFPNYSSELNVNALLLGDSALYLCASSLGGRWETQYFGPGTRLLVL.